The rows below give T cell receptor beta chains drawn from one sample of a study of blood T cell repertoires in COVID-19. Profiled with immunoSEQ multiplex PCR; TCRdb holds only in-frame clones, not every one. The sample shows 350,000 to 450,000 clones, about 91% of them seen only once. Sequenced: peripheral blood. These receptors were collected from a woman aged 40 to 50 with COVID-19, enrolled during active disease. CDR3s include the opening cysteine and the closing phenylalanine or tryptophan. D genes are given only for firm matches. Not every row has a clone size; where given, it reads once, few, many or a size class.

DNA: TGTGCCAGCAACCGAGGGACAGCTAACTATGGCTACACCTTC
CDR3: CASNRGTANYGYTF
J: TRBJ1-2
size: NA
D: TRBD1
V: TRBV3-1/TRBV3-2

DNA: TGCGCCAGCAGCTTGGGGCAGGTGAACACCGGGGAGCTGTTTTTT
CDR3: CASSLGQVNTGELFF
J: TRBJ2-2
size: NA
D: NA
V: TRBV5-1

DNA: TGTGCCAGTACGACTAGCGGGCGTACCTACGAGCAGTACTTC
CDR3: CASTTSGRTYEQYF
J: TRBJ2-7
size: NA
D: TRBD2
V: TRBV28

DNA: TGTGCCAGCAGCCAACGAGTCTCCCGAGAGACCCAGTACTTC
CDR3: CASSQRVSRETQYF
J: TRBJ2-5
size: NA
D: NA
V: TRBV16

DNA: TGTGCCAGCAGTTTATTGGGCAGCTCTTTCCACTTT
CDR3: CASSLLGSSFHF
J: TRBJ1-6
size: few
D: NA
V: TRBV28

DNA: TGTGCCAGCAGCCCACCTCAATGGGGGGAAGGGACTGAAGCTTTCTTT
CDR3: CASSPPQWGEGTEAFF
J: TRBJ1-1
size: few
D: NA
V: TRBV7-9

DNA: TGTGCCTGGAGTGTACTAGGGGGGGCTGAAGCTTTCTTT
CDR3: CAWSVLGGAEAFF
J: TRBJ1-1
size: NA
D: NA
V: TRBV30

DNA: TGTGCCAGCTCACCTCCCCGGGATACGCAGTATTTT
CDR3: CASSPPRDTQYF
J: TRBJ2-3
size: NA
D: NA
V: TRBV18

DNA: TGTGCCAGCAGGATCGGGACACCGAGCAATCAGCCCCAGCATTTT
CDR3: CASRIGTPSNQPQHF
J: TRBJ1-5
size: NA
D: NA
V: TRBV6-6

DNA: TGCAGCGTTCGGGGTCCGGGACAGGGCGGTGAAAAACTGTTTTTT
CDR3: CSVRGPGQGGEKLFF
J: TRBJ1-4
size: NA
D: TRBD1
V: TRBV29-1

DNA: TGCGCCAGCAGCTTGGGAGTTGGGGACATCGGGGAGCTGTTTTTT
CDR3: CASSLGVGDIGELFF
J: TRBJ2-2
size: NA
D: NA
V: TRBV5-1

DNA: TGTGCCTCTACGGGAGCCCTCACGGGAATGCGCTACACCTTC
CDR3: CASTGALTGMRYTF
J: TRBJ1-2
size: NA
D: NA
V: TRBV30

DNA: TGTGCCAGCAGCTTAAACGGAGGCACCGGGGAGCTGTTTTTT
CDR3: CASSLNGGTGELFF
J: TRBJ2-2
size: once
D: NA
V: TRBV7-2

DNA: TGTGCCAGCAGTGTTACAGGGCCGAAGAACACTGAAGCTTTCTTT
CDR3: CASSVTGPKNTEAFF
J: TRBJ1-1
size: NA
D: NA
V: TRBV2

DNA: TGTGCCAGCAGTTCCCCCGGGGGGAGGGCCTGGTCAACAGATACGCAGTATTTT
CDR3: CASSSPGGRAWSTDTQYF
J: TRBJ2-3
size: once
D: TRBD2
V: TRBV27

DNA: TGCGCCAGCAGCCAAGAACGTAGTTACGAGCAGTACTTC
CDR3: CASSQERSYEQYF
J: TRBJ2-7
size: NA
D: NA
V: TRBV4-3

DNA: TGCGCCAGCAGCTTGGACAGGGCGATTTTTTATGGCTACACCTTC
CDR3: CASSLDRAIFYGYTF
J: TRBJ1-2
size: NA
D: NA
V: TRBV5-1

DNA: TGTGCCAGTAGTACCGCAACAGGGCGCCTTCTCTACAATGAGCAGTTCTTC
CDR3: CASSTATGRLLYNEQFF
J: TRBJ2-1
size: NA
D: NA
V: TRBV19

DNA: TGTGCCACCAGCAGAGATTTCGTTCGGACAGGTCCATCCTACGAGCAGTACTTC
CDR3: CATSRDFVRTGPSYEQYF
J: TRBJ2-7
size: NA
D: TRBD1
V: TRBV15

DNA: TGTGCCAGCAGCGCCCCAGGGGTTTCTGGAAACACCATATATTTT
CDR3: CASSAPGVSGNTIYF
J: TRBJ1-3
size: NA
D: NA
V: TRBV7-2

DNA: TGCGCCAGCAGCCCATCCTTGGTACAGGGGGTTTCACCCCTCCACTTT
CDR3: CASSPSLVQGVSPLHF
J: TRBJ1-6
size: NA
D: TRBD1
V: TRBV5-1

DNA: TGTGCCAGCAGCCCTCCGGCCTGGTCCTCTAGCTCCTACGAGCAGTACTTC
CDR3: CASSPPAWSSSSYEQYF
J: TRBJ2-7
size: few
D: NA
V: TRBV7-2

DNA: TGTGCCAGCAGTTTAGAGGGTTCGGGCTACACCTTC
CDR3: CASSLEGSGYTF
J: TRBJ1-2
size: NA
D: NA
V: TRBV28

DNA: TGTGCCAGCAGCGTAGGTGGGGGGGCGAACACTGAAGCTTTCTTT
CDR3: CASSVGGGANTEAFF
J: TRBJ1-1
size: NA
D: NA
V: TRBV9

DNA: TGTGCCAGCTCTGGACAGCTCAGCACAGATACGCAGTATTTT
CDR3: CASSGQLSTDTQYF
J: TRBJ2-3
size: NA
D: NA
V: TRBV2

DNA: TGTGCCAGCAGCCAATCCGGGACTAGCTTAGGTACGCAGTATTTT
CDR3: CASSQSGTSLGTQYF
J: TRBJ2-3
size: NA
D: TRBD2
V: TRBV7-2

DNA: TGCAGTGCTAGTGACTCTAGCGGGAGCACAGATACGCAGTATTTT
CDR3: CSASDSSGSTDTQYF
J: TRBJ2-3
size: NA
D: TRBD2
V: TRBV20-1

DNA: TGTGCCAGCAGCCACGGTGATGAGCAGTTCTTC
CDR3: CASSHGDEQFF
J: TRBJ2-1
size: NA
D: NA
V: TRBV6-5

DNA: TGTGCCAGTAGTGGGTTAGCTCGGGATGGCTACACCTTC
CDR3: CASSGLARDGYTF
J: TRBJ1-2
size: NA
D: NA
V: TRBV19

DNA: TGTGCCAGCTCACCAACCGCGGGACTACTGTTTTTT
CDR3: CASSPTAGLLFF
J: TRBJ1-4
size: NA
D: NA
V: TRBV18

DNA: TGTGCCAGCAGCTTGGTCCTAACCACAGATACGCAGTATTTT
CDR3: CASSLVLTTDTQYF
J: TRBJ2-3
size: NA
D: NA
V: TRBV5-5

DNA: TGTGCCCGCCGGACAGTCGGCACCGGGGAGCTGTTTTTT
CDR3: CARRTVGTGELFF
J: TRBJ2-2
size: NA
D: NA
V: TRBV30

DNA: TGTGCCATCAGACTAGGGGAGACCCAGTACTTC
CDR3: CAIRLGETQYF
J: TRBJ2-5
size: NA
D: NA
V: TRBV10-3

DNA: TGTGCCAGCAGTTACGCGGGCAACTCCTACAATGAGCAGTTCTTC
CDR3: CASSYAGNSYNEQFF
J: TRBJ2-1
size: NA
D: NA
V: TRBV6-2/TRBV6-3

DNA: TGCGCCAGCAGCTTGGGACAGGGTGGCACTGAAGCTTTCTTT
CDR3: CASSLGQGGTEAFF
J: TRBJ1-1
size: NA
D: TRBD1
V: TRBV5-1

DNA: TGCAGTGCTAGTCCCCCAGGGGGGGCGGGAGGCCCCCCGAGCTCCTACAATGAGCAGTTCTTC
CDR3: CSASPPGGAGGPPSSYNEQFF
J: TRBJ2-1
size: NA
D: NA
V: TRBV20-1

DNA: TGTGCCAGCAGTTACTCGATCGGGCGGGAGGTCAGCTACGAGCAGTACTTC
CDR3: CASSYSIGREVSYEQYF
J: TRBJ2-7
size: NA
D: TRBD2
V: TRBV6-2/TRBV6-3

DNA: TGTGCCAGCAGCCCACGGACAGGGAACAGGGAAAAACTGTTTTTT
CDR3: CASSPRTGNREKLFF
J: TRBJ1-4
size: NA
D: TRBD1
V: TRBV7-2

DNA: TGTGCCCATGATCCCCCAGATTATAATTCACCCCTCCACTTT
CDR3: CAHDPPDYNSPLHF
J: TRBJ1-6
size: NA
D: NA
V: TRBV6-5

DNA: TGCGCCAGCAGCTTGTCAGGGGGCGGCGGTCAGCCCCAGCATTTT
CDR3: CASSLSGGGGQPQHF
J: TRBJ1-5
size: NA
D: TRBD1
V: TRBV5-1

DNA: TGCAGCGTACCCGACAGGGGGTATCAGCCCCAGCATTTT
CDR3: CSVPDRGYQPQHF
J: TRBJ1-5
size: NA
D: TRBD1
V: TRBV29-1

DNA: TGTGCCAGCAGGGTGAGGGTAGCGGTATGGCAAGATACGCAGTATTTT
CDR3: CASRVRVAVWQDTQYF
J: TRBJ2-3
size: NA
D: NA
V: TRBV11-2

DNA: TGTGCCAGCAGTTTCCGGGCGGGGGGGCCAAATGAGCAGTTCTTC
CDR3: CASSFRAGGPNEQFF
J: TRBJ2-1
size: NA
D: TRBD2
V: TRBV6-5

DNA: TGTGCCGGGGGACAGGGTAGCAATCAGCCCCAGCATTTT
CDR3: CAGGQGSNQPQHF
J: TRBJ1-5
size: NA
D: TRBD1
V: TRBV6-5

DNA: TGCGCCAGCAGCCTAGGACAGGGGGCTTTCGGGGAGCTGTTTTTT
CDR3: CASSLGQGAFGELFF
J: TRBJ2-2
size: once
D: TRBD1
V: TRBV5-1

DNA: TGCGCCAGCAGCCAAGTAGTCGAACTACGCTCCTACGAGCAGTACTTC
CDR3: CASSQVVELRSYEQYF
J: TRBJ2-7
size: NA
D: NA
V: TRBV4-1

DNA: TGCGCCAGCAGCTTTATAGTAGGAGGCGGGGAGCTGTTTTTT
CDR3: CASSFIVGGGELFF
J: TRBJ2-2
size: few
D: NA
V: TRBV5-1

DNA: TGCAGCTCCGTACCCAGAATGAGCGGGGGCAACTACAATGAGCAGTTCTTC
CDR3: CSSVPRMSGGNYNEQFF
J: TRBJ2-1
size: NA
D: TRBD2
V: TRBV29-1

DNA: TGTGCCTGGAGTGGGGGACAGGGGGCCGAGTGGGTTGAAGCTTTCTTT
CDR3: CAWSGGQGAEWVEAFF
J: TRBJ1-1
size: NA
D: TRBD1
V: TRBV30

DNA: TGTGCCAGCAGTTATTTTCCCTTAAGCACAGATACGCAGTATTTT
CDR3: CASSYFPLSTDTQYF
J: TRBJ2-3
size: once
D: NA
V: TRBV6-5

DNA: TGTGCCAGCAGATTACAGGGGGCCACTGAAGCTTTCTTT
CDR3: CASRLQGATEAFF
J: TRBJ1-1
size: NA
D: TRBD1
V: TRBV27

DNA: TGTGCCAGCAGCTTGGCCCGACAGCCTGATACGCAGTATTTT
CDR3: CASSLARQPDTQYF
J: TRBJ2-3
size: NA
D: NA
V: TRBV5-6